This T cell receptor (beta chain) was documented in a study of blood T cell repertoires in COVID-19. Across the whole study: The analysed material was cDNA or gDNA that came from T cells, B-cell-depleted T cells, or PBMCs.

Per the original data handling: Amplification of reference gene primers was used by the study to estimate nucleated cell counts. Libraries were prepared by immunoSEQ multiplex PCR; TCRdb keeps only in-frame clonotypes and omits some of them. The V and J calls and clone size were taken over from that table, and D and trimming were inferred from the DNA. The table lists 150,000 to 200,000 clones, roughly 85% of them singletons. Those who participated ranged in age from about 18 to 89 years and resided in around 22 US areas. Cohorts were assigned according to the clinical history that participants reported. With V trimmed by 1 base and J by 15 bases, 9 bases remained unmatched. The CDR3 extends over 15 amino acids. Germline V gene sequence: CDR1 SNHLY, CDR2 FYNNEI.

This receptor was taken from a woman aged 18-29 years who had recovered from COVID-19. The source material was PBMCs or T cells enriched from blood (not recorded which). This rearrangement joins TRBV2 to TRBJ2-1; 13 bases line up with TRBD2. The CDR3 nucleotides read TGTGCCAGCAGTGAAGTACTAGCGGGGGGGCCCCCTGTGTTCTTC. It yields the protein CASSEVLAGGPPVFF.